This is a list of T cell receptor beta chains from one sample in a study of sequential checkpoint blockade in melanoma. Data came from immunoSEQ multiplex PCR; TCRdb stores just in-frame clones and leaves some out. This table holds several thousand clones, roughly 50% found once. Sequenced material: CD8+ T cells sorted from blood (inferred from file names), taken from a patient given nivolumab and ipilimumab in sequence. The receptors were sampled from a human donor with melanoma. Both conserved end residues are part of each CDR3. Fields, in order: clone size, D gene, CDR3 length, J gene, V gene, CDR3 DNA, CDR3 protein. D genes are given only for firm matches. Clone size is not always given. Where it is, it says once, few, many or a class for expanded clones.

few . 13 TRBJ1-5 TRBV2 TGTGCCAGCAGTGACTTGAGCAATCAGCCCCAGCATTTT CASSDLSNQPQHF
few . 14 TRBJ2-5 TRBV19 TGTGCCAGTAGTTCCCAGACAGGCCAAGAGACCCAGTACTTC CASSSQTGQETQYF
. TRBD2 15 TRBJ2-7 TRBV9 TGTGCCAGCAGCGTAGAGCCTAGCGGGAGCTACGAGCAGTACTTC CASSVEPSGSYEQYF
. . 12 TRBJ1-1 TRBV6-1 TGTGCCAGCCTGCTCGGGGGCACTGAAGCTTTCTTT CASLLGGTEAFF
. . 13 TRBJ2-2 TRBV4-1 TGCGCCAGCAGCCAAGGGTCTAGCGGGGAGCTGTTTTTT CASSQGSSGELFF
. TRBD2 16 TRBJ2-5 TRBV7-3 TGTGCCAGCAGCTCGGGACTAGCGGGAAGACAAGAGACCCAGTACTTC CASSSGLAGRQETQYF
. . 14 TRBJ2-7 TRBV28 TGTGCCAGCAGTTTAAACTCAGCGGAGCACGAGCAGCACTTC CASSLNSAEHEQHF
. . 14 TRBJ1-1 TRBV28 TGTGCCAGCAGTTTAACGGGGGGGAACACTGAAGCTTTCTTT CASSLTGGNTEAFF
. TRBD2 14 TRBJ2-2 TRBV9 TGTGCCAGCAGCCTCGGGGGGGGTGCCGGGGAGCTGTTTTTT CASSLGGGAGELFF
. TRBD2 16 TRBJ2-3 TRBV6-4 TGTGCCAGCAGTGACTCGGGCGGGGGGGCCGGAGATACGCAGTATTTT CASSDSGGGAGDTQYF
. TRBD2 17 TRBJ2-2 TRBV27 TGTGCCAGCAGTTTATCTGGTAGCGGGGGGGAAACCGGGGAGCTGTTTTTT CASSLSGSGGETGELFF
. . 15 TRBJ2-7 TRBV11-2 TGTGCCAGCAGCTCCTCTGGACAGGACTACTACGAGCAGTACTTC CASSSSGQDYYEQYF
. . 13 TRBJ2-5 TRBV7-9 TGTGCCAGCAGCTTACAACTCCGCGAGGCCCAGTACTTC CASSLQLREAQYF
. . 17 TRBJ2-6 TRBV7-9 TGTGCCAGCAGCGAACCGACAGGACGCTCTGGGGCCAACGTCCTGACTTTC CASSEPTGRSGANVLTF
. . 14 TRBJ2-1 TRBV4-3 TGCGCCAGCAGCCAAGAAGGCCGGAGTAATGAGCAGTTCTTC CASSQEGRSNEQFF
few . 13 TRBJ2-2 TRBV5-4 TGTGCCAGCAGCTTGCAGTTTACCGGGGAGCTGTTTTTT CASSLQFTGELFF
. . 14 TRBJ2-3 TRBV9 TGTGCCAGCAGCGTTTCAGGGGCCACAGATACGCAGTATTTT CASSVSGATDTQYF
few . 12 TRBJ2-1 TRBV6-5 TGTGCCGGCAGTCGTCCCTACAATGAGCAGTTCTTC CAGSRPYNEQFF
. . 13 TRBJ2-3 TRBV2 TGTGCCAGCAGTGAAGCGCCGGGGGATACGCAGTATTTT CASSEAPGDTQYF
. TRBD1 13 TRBJ1-1 TRBV15 TGTGCCACCAGCCCCCGACAGGGAATGGGAGCTTTCTTT CATSPRQGMGAFF
. . 14 TRBJ2-5 TRBV4-3 TGCGCCAGCAGCCAAGGTTCCAGGGGAGAGACCCAGTACTTC CASSQGSRGETQYF
. TRBD1 16 TRBJ1-2 TRBV6-4 TGTGCCAGCAGTGACTCGGCGGACAGGGCCTCTTATGGCTACACCTTC CASSDSADRASYGYTF
. . 14 TRBJ2-5 TRBV2 TGTGCCAGCAGCGCGACAGTTTACCAAGAGACCCAGTACTTC CASSATVYQETQYF
. TRBD1 15 TRBJ1-6 TRBV9 TGTGCCAGCAGCAGCTTCGGACAGGGTAATTCACCCCTCCACTTT CASSSFGQGNSPLHF
. . 16 TRBJ1-2 TRBV25-1 TGTGCCAGCAGTGAATACGGGTCCCTAGCTAACTATGGCTACACCTTC CASSEYGSLANYGYTF
few TRBD1 17 TRBJ1-3 TRBV15 TGTGCCACCAGCAGGGACAGGGGGCAGAATCCCGGAAACACCATATATTTT CATSRDRGQNPGNTIYF
. . 14 TRBJ1-5 TRBV7-3 TGTGCCAGCAGCGCGGGCGGGTCTAGTCAGCCCCAGCATTTT CASSAGGSSQPQHF
few TRBD1 14 TRBJ2-7 TRBV7-9 TGTGCCAGCAGCATCTCGACAGGGGGATACGAGCAGTACTTC CASSISTGGYEQYF